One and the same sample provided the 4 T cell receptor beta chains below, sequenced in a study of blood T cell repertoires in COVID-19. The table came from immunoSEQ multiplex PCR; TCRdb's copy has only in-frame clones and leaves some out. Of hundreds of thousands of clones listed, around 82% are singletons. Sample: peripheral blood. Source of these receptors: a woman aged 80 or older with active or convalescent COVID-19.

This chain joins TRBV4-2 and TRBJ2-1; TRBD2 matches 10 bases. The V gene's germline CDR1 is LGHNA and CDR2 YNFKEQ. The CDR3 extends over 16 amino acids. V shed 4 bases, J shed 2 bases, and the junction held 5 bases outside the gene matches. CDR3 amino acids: CASSRRTSGTYNEQFF. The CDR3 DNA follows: TGTGCCAGCAGCCGACGGACTAGCGGTACCTACAATGAGCAGTTCTTC.

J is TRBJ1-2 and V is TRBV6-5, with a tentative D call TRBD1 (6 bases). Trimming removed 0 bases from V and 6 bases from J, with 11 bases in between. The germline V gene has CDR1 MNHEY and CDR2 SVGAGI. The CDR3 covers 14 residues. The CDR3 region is CASSYSGQGHGYTF. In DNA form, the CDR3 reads TGTGCCAGCAGTTACTCAGGGCAGGGGCATGGCTACACCTTC.

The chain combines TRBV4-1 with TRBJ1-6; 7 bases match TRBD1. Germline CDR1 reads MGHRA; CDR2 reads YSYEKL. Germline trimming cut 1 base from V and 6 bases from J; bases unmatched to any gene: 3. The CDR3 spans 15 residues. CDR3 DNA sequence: TGCGCCAGCAGCCAAGGACAGGGAGGTAATTCACCCCTCCACTTT. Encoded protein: CASSQGQGGNSPLHF.

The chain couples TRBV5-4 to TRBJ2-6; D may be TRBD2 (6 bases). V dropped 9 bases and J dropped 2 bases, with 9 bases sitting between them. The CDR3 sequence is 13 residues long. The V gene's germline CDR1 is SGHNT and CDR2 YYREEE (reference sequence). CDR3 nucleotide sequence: TGTGCCACCAGGGAGGCTGGGGCCAACGTCCTGACTTTC. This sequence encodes CATREAGANVLTF. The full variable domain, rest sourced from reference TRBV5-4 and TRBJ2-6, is ETGVTQSPTHLIKTRGQQVTLRCSSQSGHNTVSWYQQALGQGPQFIFQYYREEENGRGNFPPRFSGLQFPNYSSELNVNALELDDSALYLCATREAGANVLTFGAGSRLTVL.